The text below deals with one T cell receptor (beta chain). The target antigen is unknown. This CDR3 has 15 residues. CDR1 is WSHSY and CDR2 is SAAADI in the germline V gene. J gave up 0 bases and V 5 bases, and 7 bases lay outside the gene matches. Focal radiation and CTLA-4 blockade (ipilimumab) were tested in chemo-refractory metastatic non-small-cell lung cancer patients. Assay: immunoSEQ multiplex PCR; the TCRdb copy retains only in-frame clones and omits some. The sample lists around 95,000 clones, about four fifths occurring once. This record comes from a study of radiotherapy plus CTLA-4 blockade in lung cancer. Background on the study: Patients showed objective responses in 15% to 20% of cases and disease control in roughly 30%. Broader study findings: Strongest reported response predictors: early blood clone changes and post-radiation interferon-beta. TCR clones from tumors expanded in blood after radiotherapy plus ipilimumab.

The TCR sequence derives from a human donor with non-small cell lung cancer who had stable disease on radiotherapy plus ipilimumab. The gene calls are TRBV10-2 and TRBJ2-7; 7 nucleotides agree with TRBD1. The source material was peripheral blood, sampled from a patient treated with radiotherapy plus ipilimumab. Here the CDR3 reads CASSTDRASSYEQYF. The CDR3 DNA follows: TGCGCCAGCAGTACTGACAGGGCCTCCTCCTACGAGCAGTACTTC.